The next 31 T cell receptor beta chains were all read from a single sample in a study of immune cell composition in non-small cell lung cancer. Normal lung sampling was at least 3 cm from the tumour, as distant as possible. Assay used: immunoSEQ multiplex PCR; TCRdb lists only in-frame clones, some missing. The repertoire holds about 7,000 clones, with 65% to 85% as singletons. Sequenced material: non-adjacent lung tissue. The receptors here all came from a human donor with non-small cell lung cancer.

This CDR3 reads CASSLSGVYTDTQYF. The CDR3, as DNA: TGTGCCAGCTCACTTAGCGGGGTTTACACAGATACGCAGTATTTT. This chain uses TRBV18 with TRBJ2-3, with TRBD2 identical over 8 bases. V dropped 4 bases and J dropped 2; count of bases not matched to a gene: 5. This CDR3 has 15 amino acids. Germline V lookup: CDR1 KGHSH, CDR2 LQKENI.

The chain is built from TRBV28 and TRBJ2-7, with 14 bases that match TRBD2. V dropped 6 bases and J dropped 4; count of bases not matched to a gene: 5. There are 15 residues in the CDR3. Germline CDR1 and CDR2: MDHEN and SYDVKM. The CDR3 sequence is CASSPGTSGSYEQYF. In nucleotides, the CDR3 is TGTGCCAGCAGCCCCGGGACTAGCGGGAGTTACGAGCAGTACTTC. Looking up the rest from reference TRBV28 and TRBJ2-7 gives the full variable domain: DVKVTQSSRYLVKRTGEKVFLECVQDMDHENMFWYRQDPGLGLRLIYFSYDVKMKEKGDIPEGYSVSREKKERFSLILESASTNQTSMYLCASSPGTSGSYEQYFGPGTRLTVT.

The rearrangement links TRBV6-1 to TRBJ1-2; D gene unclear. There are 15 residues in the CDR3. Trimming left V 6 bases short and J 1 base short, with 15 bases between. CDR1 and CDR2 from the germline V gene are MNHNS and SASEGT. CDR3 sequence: CASRQDFHINYGYTF. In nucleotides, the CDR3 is TGTGCCAGCAGACAAGATTTTCATATTAACTATGGCTACACCTTC.

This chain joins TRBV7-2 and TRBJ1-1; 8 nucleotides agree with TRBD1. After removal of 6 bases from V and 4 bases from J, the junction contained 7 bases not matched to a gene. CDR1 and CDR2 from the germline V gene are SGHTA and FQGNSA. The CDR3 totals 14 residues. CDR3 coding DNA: TGTGCCAGCAGGTATACAGGGGGGAGCACTGAAGCTTTCTTT. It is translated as CASRYTGGSTEAFF.

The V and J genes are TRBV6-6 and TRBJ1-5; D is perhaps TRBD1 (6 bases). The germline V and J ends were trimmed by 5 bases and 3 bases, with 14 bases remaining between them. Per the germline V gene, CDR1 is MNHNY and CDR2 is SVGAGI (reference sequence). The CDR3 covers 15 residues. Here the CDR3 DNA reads TGTGCCAGCAGTCCCGACGACAGGTCCAATCAGCCCCAGCATTTT. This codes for CASSPDDRSNQPQHF.

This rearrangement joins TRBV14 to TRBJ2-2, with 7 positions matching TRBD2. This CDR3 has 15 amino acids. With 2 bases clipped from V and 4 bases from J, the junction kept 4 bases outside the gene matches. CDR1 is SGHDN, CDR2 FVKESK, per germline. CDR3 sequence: CASSQQAGPTGELFF. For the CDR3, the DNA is TGTGCCAGCAGCCAACAAGCGGGACCCACCGGGGAGCTGTTTTTT.

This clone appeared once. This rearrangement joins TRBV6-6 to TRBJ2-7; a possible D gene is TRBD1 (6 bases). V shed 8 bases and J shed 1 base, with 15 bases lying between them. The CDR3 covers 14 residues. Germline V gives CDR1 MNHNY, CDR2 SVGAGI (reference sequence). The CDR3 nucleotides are TGTGCCAGCCGTCCAACAGGGCTATCCTACGAGCAGTACTTC. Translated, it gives CASRPTGLSYEQYF.

DNA of the CDR3: TGTGCCAGCAGGTCCGGGGGATCAGGGGAGACCCAGTACTTC. Residues: CASRSGGSGETQYF. This rearrangement joins TRBV27 to TRBJ2-5; D might be TRBD2 (6 bases). The CDR3 has 14 residues. V lost 6 bases and J 5 bases, leaving 16 bases between the germline ends. Germline V gene data show CDR1 as MNHEY and CDR2 as SMNVEV (reference sequence).

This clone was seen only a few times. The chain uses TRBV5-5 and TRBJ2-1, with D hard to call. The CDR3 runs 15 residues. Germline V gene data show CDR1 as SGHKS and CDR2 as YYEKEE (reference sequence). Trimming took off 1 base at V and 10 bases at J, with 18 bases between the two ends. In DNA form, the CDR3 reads TGTGCCAGCAGCTTGATCGAAGTTGGATCAGCGGAGCAGTTCTTC. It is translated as CASSLIEVGSAEQFF.

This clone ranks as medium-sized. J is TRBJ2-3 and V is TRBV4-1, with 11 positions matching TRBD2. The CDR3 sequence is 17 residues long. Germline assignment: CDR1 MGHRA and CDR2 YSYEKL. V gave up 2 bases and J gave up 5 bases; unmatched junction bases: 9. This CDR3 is CASSQTLAGGTVDTQYF. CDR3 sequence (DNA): TGCGCCAGCAGCCAAACTCTAGCGGGGGGTACCGTAGATACGCAGTATTTT.

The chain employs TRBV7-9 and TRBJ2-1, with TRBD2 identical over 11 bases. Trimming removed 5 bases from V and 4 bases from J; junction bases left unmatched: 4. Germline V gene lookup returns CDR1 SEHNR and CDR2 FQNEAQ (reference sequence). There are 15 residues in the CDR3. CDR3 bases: TGTGCCAGCAGCGAGGGACTAGCGGAATACAATGAGCAGTTCTTC. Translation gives CASSEGLAEYNEQFF.

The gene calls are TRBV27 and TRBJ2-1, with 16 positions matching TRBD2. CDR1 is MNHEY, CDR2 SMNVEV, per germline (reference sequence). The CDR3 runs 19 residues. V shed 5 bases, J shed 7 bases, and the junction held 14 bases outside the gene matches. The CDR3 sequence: CASSIGTSGRAGLRNEQFF. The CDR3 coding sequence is TGTGCCAGCAGTATCGGGACTAGCGGGAGGGCAGGGCTCAGGAATGAGCAGTTCTTC.

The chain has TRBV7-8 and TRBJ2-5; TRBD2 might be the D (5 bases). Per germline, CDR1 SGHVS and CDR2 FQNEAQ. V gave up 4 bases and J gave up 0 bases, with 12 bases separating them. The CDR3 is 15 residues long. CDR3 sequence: CASSSGSANQETQYF. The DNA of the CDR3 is TGTGCCAGCAGCTCGGGATCTGCGAACCAAGAGACCCAGTACTTC.

In nucleotides, the CDR3 is TGTGCCAGTAGTTCCCCTGGGGCTAGCGGGAGAACAGATACGCAGTATTTT. Amino acid sequence: CASSSPGASGRTDTQYF. The J gene is TRBJ2-3, the V gene TRBV19; 10 nucleotides agree with TRBD2. Per the germline V gene, CDR1 is LNHDA and CDR2 is SQIVND (reference sequence). The CDR3 runs to 17 residues. Trimming at V came to 5 bases and at J to 3 bases, leaving 11 bases not matched to a gene.

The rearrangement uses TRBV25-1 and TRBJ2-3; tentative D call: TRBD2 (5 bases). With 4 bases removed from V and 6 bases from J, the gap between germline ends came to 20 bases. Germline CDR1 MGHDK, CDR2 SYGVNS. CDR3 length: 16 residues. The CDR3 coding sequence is TGTGCCAGCAGTGCCGCCGCGACTCCGGGGTCCGATACGCAGTATTTT. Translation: CASSAAATPGSDTQYF.

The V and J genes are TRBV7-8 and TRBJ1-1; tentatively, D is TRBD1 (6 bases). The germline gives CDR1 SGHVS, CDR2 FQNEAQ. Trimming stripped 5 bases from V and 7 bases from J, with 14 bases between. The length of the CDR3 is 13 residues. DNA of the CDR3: TGTGCCAGCAGCCCGGCGAGAGGGGGTGAAGCTTTCTTT. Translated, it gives CASSPARGGEAFF.

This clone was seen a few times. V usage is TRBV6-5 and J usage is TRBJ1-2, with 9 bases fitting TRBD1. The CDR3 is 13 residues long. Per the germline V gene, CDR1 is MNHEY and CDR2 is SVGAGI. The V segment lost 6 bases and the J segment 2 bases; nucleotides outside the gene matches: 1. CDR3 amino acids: CASRTGGNYGYTF. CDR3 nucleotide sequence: TGTGCCAGCAGGACAGGGGGGAACTATGGCTACACCTTC.

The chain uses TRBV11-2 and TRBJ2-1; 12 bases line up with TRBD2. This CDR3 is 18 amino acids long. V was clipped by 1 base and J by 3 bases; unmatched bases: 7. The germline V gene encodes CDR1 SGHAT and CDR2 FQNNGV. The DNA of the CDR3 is TGTGCCAGCAGCTTAGGCCGGACTAGCGGGACCCACTACAATGAGCAGTTCTTC. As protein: CASSLGRTSGTHYNEQFF. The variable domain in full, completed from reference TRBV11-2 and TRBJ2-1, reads EAGVAQSPRYKIIEKRQSVAFWCNPISGHATLYWYQQILGQGPKLLIQFQNNGVVDDSQLPKDRFSAERLKGVDSTLKIQPAKLEDSAVYLCASSLGRTSGTHYNEQFFGPGTRLTVL.

The CDR3 DNA is TGTGCCAGCAGTGATTGGCTAGCGGGAGGGACACAGTACTTC. This gives the protein CASSDWLAGGTQYF. This chain links TRBV6-1 with TRBJ2-7; 12 bases fit TRBD2. With V trimmed by 3 bases and J by 10 bases, 7 bases remained unmatched. CDR1 is MNHNS, CDR2 SASEGT, per germline. This CDR3 comprises 14 residues.

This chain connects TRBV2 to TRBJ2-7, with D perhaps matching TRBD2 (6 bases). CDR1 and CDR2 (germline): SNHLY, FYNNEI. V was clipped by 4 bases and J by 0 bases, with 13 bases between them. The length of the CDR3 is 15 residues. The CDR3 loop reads CASSVLAESSYEQYF. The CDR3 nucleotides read TGTGCCAGCAGTGTACTAGCAGAATCCTCCTACGAGCAGTACTTC.

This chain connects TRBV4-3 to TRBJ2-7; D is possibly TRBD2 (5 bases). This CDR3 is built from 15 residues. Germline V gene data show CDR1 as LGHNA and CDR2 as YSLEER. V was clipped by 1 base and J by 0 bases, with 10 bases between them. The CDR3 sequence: CASSQGAESSYEQYF. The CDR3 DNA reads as TGCGCCAGCAGCCAAGGAGCGGAGAGCTCCTACGAGCAGTACTTC.

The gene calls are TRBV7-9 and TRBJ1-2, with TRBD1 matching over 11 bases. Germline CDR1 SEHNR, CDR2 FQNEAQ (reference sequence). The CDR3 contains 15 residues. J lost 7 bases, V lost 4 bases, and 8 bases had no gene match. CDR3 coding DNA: TGTGCCAGCAGCTCATCCGGGACAGGGGGGGCTGGCTACACCTTC. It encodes CASSSSGTGGAGYTF.

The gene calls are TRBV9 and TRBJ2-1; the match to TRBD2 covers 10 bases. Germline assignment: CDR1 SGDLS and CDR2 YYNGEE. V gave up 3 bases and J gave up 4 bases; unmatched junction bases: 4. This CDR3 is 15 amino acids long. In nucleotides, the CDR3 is TGTGCCAGCAGCGACCGGACTAGCGGATACAATGAGCAGTTCTTC. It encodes CASSDRTSGYNEQFF.

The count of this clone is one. The CDR3 nucleotides read TGCGCCAGCAGCTACGAAATCCGCCCTAGCGGGTACAATGAGCAGTTCTTC. Translation gives CASSYEIRPSGYNEQFF. V usage is TRBV5-1 and J usage is TRBJ2-1; the match to TRBD2 covers 8 bases. Germline assignment: CDR1 SGHRS and CDR2 YFSETQ. V shed 3 bases, J shed 4 bases, and the junction held 12 bases outside the gene matches. The length of the CDR3 is 17 residues.

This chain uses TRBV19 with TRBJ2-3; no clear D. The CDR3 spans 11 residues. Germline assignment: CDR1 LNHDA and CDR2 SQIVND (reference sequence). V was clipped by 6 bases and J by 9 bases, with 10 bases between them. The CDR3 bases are TGTGCCAGTAGCAACATGGTCACGCAGTATTTT. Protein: CASSNMVTQYF.

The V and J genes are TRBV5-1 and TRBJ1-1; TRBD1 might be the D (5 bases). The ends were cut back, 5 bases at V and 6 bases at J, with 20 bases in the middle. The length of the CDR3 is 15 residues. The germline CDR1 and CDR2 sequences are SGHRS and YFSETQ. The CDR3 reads CASRVSGVLVSEAFF. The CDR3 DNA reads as TGCGCCAGCAGGGTATCGGGGGTCCTGGTCTCTGAAGCTTTCTTT.

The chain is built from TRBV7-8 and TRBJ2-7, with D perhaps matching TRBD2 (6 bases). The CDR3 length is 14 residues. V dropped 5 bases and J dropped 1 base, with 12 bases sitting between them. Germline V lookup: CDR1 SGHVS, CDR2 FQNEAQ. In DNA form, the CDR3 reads TGTGCCAGCAGCCCCCGGACTAATTCCTACGAGCAGTACTTC. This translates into CASSPRTNSYEQYF.

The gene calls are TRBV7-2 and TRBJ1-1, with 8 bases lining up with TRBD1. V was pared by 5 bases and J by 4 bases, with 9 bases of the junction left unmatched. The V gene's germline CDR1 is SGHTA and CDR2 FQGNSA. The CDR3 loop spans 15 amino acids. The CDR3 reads CASSRETGVSTEAFF. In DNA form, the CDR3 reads TGTGCCAGCAGCCGCGAGACAGGGGTCAGCACTGAAGCTTTCTTT. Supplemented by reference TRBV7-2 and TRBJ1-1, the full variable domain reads GAGVSQSPSNKVTEKGKDVELRCDPISGHTALYWYRQSLGQGLEFLIYFQGNSAPDKSGLPSDRFSAERTGGSVSTLTIQRTQQEDSAVYLCASSRETGVSTEAFFGQGTRLTVV.

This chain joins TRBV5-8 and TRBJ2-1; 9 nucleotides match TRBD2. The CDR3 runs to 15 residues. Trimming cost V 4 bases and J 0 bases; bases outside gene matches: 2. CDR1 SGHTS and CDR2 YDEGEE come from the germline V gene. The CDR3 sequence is CASSGGLASYNEQFF. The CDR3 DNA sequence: TGTGCCAGCAGCGGGGGACTAGCCTCCTACAATGAGCAGTTCTTC.

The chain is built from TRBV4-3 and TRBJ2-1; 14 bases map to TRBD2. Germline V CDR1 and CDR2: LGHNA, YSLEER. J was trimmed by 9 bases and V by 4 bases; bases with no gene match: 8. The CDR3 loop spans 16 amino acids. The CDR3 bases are TGCGCCAGCAGCCCTGGGACTAGCGGGAGCGAGCGTGAGCAGTTCTTC. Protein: CASSPGTSGSEREQFF.

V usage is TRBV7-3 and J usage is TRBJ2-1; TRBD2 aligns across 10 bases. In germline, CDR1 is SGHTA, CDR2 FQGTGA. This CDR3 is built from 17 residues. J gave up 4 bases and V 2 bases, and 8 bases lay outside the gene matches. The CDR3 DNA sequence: TGTGCCAGCAGCTTATCCAGCGGGGGGGGAAAATACAATGAGCAGTTCTTC. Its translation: CASSLSSGGGKYNEQFF.